These 10 T cell receptor beta chains were sequenced from one sample in a study of blood T cell repertoires in COVID-19. Libraries were prepared by immunoSEQ multiplex PCR; TCRdb keeps only in-frame clonotypes and omits some of them. This table holds around 80,000 clones, over 75% found once. The sample taken for sequencing was peripheral blood. The receptors shown here come from a woman of 80 years or more with acute or convalescent COVID-19.

V is TRBV2 and J is TRBJ2-1; 11 bases line up with TRBD2. Trimming took 8 bases from V and 4 from J; bases not matched to a gene: 4. Germline-derived CDR1 and CDR2 are SNHLY and FYNNEI. This CDR3 region has 14 residues. CDR3 residues: CASHRLAGYNEQFF. The CDR3 DNA follows: TGTGCCAGCCACCGACTAGCGGGGTACAATGAGCAGTTCTTC.

This rearrangement joins TRBV7-6 to TRBJ2-1, with 9 bases identical to TRBD2. Germline trimming cut 3 bases from V and 4 bases from J; bases unmatched to any gene: 4. Germline V gives CDR1 SGHVS, CDR2 FNYEAQ. This CDR3 has 15 residues. CDR3 in amino acids: CASSFVAGAYNEQFF. The CDR3 nucleotides are TGTGCCAGCAGCTTCGTAGCGGGAGCTTACAATGAGCAGTTCTTC. Combining the CDR3 with reference TRBV7-6 and TRBJ2-1 gives the whole variable domain GAGVSQSPRYKVTKRGQDVALRCDPISGHVSLYWYRQALGQGPEFLTYFNYEAQQDKSGLPNDRFSAERPEGSISTLTIQRTEQRDSAMYRCASSFVAGAYNEQFFGPGTRLTVL.

The CDR3 loop is CASRRGQGGFQPQHF. CDR3 nucleotides: TGTGCAAGTCGCCGCGGACAGGGTGGTTTCCAGCCCCAGCATTTT. This chain links TRBV12-2 with TRBJ1-5; the DNA was not compared with TRBD1, the D call given in the table. TRBV12-2 is deemed a pseudogene. The CDR3 is made up of 15 amino acids.

The CDR3 region is CASSTQGGGYEQYF. CDR3 DNA: TGTGCCAGCAGTACTCAGGGAGGGGGTTACGAGCAGTACTTC. The chain combines TRBV6-5 with TRBJ2-7; possibly TRBD2 for D (7 bases). The V gene's germline CDR1 is MNHEY and CDR2 SVGAGI. Trimming cost V 5 bases and J 4 bases, with 15 bases left between them. CDR3 length: 14 residues.

The chain is built from TRBV7-2 and TRBJ2-5, with 10 bases aligning to TRBD2. With 6 bases clipped from V and 7 bases from J, the junction kept 8 bases outside the gene matches. The CDR3 length is 14 residues. Germline V gene lookup returns CDR1 SGHTA and CDR2 FQGNSA. The CDR3 bases are TGTGCCAGCAGGGCCAGCGGGGGGGAAGGGACCCAGTACTTC. This sequence encodes CASRASGGEGTQYF.

The chain recombines TRBV9 with TRBJ2-7; TRBD1 is a possible D gene (6 bases). CDR1 is SGDLS and CDR2 is YYNGEE in the germline V gene. This CDR3 spans 14 amino acids. The V and J ends lost 3 bases and 1 base respectively, with 11 bases between them. The DNA of the CDR3 is TGTGCCAGCAGCGGAGGACAGAATTCCTACGAGCAGTACTTC. Translated: CASSGGQNSYEQYF.

The rearrangement joins TRBV28 to TRBJ2-1; D is perhaps TRBD2 (5 bases). V was trimmed by 2 bases and J by 3 bases, leaving 26 bases between them. The germline gives CDR1 MDHEN, CDR2 SYDVKM. CDR3 length: 20 residues. CDR3 sequence (DNA): TGTGCCAGCAGTTTACGCCCTAAACGCCCGGGGTTCAACTACTACAATGAGCAGTTCTTC. Amino acids: CASSLRPKRPGFNYYNEQFF.

This clone came up a few times. The rearrangement links TRBV4-3 to TRBJ1-3; D may be TRBD1 (6 bases). The CDR3 runs 17 residues. The V gene's germline CDR1 is LGHNA and CDR2 YSLEER. V lost 1 base and J 2 bases, leaving 15 bases between the germline ends. CDR3 coding DNA: TGCGCCAGCAGCCAAGTTGGGACACTACGAACTGGAAACACCATATATTTT. Protein: CASSQVGTLRTGNTIYF.

The chain employs TRBV28 and TRBJ1-2; 7 bases match TRBD1. Germline values: CDR1 MDHEN, CDR2 SYDVKM. This CDR3 has 12 amino acids. The junction had 3 bases not matched to a gene; V was cut back by 3 bases and J by 8 bases. This CDR3 reads CASSLQGGGYTF. CDR3 DNA: TGTGCCAGCAGTTTGCAGGGGGGAGGCTACACCTTC.

This clone was picked up one time. The rearrangement links TRBV2 to TRBJ1-1; D may be TRBD1 (6 bases). This CDR3 has 12 residues. V lost 7 bases to trimming and J lost 4 bases, with 10 bases between them. Germline V lookup: CDR1 SNHLY, CDR2 FYNNEI. CDR3 nucleotides: TGTGCCAGCACCGGGACACGCACTGAAGCTTTCTTT. It is translated as CASTGTRTEAFF.